This T cell receptor beta chain was captured in a study of blood T cells in healthy people across ages. Remarks on this clonotype: Its specificity is unknown.

No fewer than 7 million PBMCs went into each sample. A J-beta primer mix and a sample-barcoded 5' primer were used in a second PCR of about 7 to 12 cycles. Each sample provided no less than 3 million CDR3-containing paired-end reads. TCRdb re-analysed the 5' RACE reads in MiXCR, keeping a single row per CDR3 protein. Seen here are under 2,000,000 distinct CDR3 sequences, around half observed once, and the top ten hold less than 2.5%. Study-wide points: Naive CD4+ cells and diversity were both higher in long-lived donors than in aged donors.

The CDR3 consists of 15 residues. Germline V gene sequence: CDR1 DFQATT, CDR2 SNEGSKA (reference sequence). The germline V and J ends were trimmed by 3 bases and 7 bases, with 19 bases remaining between them. Sequenced sample: blood. This receptor was obtained from a woman in her thirties or forties in good health. The gene calls are TRBV20-1 and TRBJ1-5; no clear D. The CDR3 region has the DNA TGCAGTGCTAGCTTTTCGGGATTGAGGCCACAGCCCCAGCATTTT. This sequence encodes CSASFSGLRPQPQHF.